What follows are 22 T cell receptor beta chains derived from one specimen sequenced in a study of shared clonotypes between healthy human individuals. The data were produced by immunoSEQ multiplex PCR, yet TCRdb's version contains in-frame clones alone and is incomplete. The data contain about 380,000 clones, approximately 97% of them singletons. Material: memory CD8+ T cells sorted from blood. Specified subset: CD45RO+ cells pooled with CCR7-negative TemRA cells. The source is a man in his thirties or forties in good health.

CDR3 DNA: TGTGCCAGCAGTGTCCCGGGACTAGCGGGGGCCCCCTACGAGCAGTACTTC. This gives the protein CASSVPGLAGAPYEQYF. This chain connects TRBV28 to TRBJ2-7, with TRBD2 matching over 14 bases. The CDR3 consists of 17 residues. From germline, CDR1 is MDHEN and CDR2 SYDVKM. V was pared by 5 bases and J by 2 bases, with 8 bases of the junction left unmatched.

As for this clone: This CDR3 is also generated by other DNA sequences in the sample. CDR3 in amino acids: CSARSGNGYTF. In DNA, the CDR3 is TGCAGTGCTAGATCGGGGAACGGCTACACCTTC. The chain links TRBV20-1 to TRBJ1-2; D unresolved. Germline CDR1 is DFQATT and CDR2 is SNEGSKA (reference sequence). CDR3 size: 11 residues. The V end was cut by 2 bases, the J end by 8 bases, with 9 bases between.

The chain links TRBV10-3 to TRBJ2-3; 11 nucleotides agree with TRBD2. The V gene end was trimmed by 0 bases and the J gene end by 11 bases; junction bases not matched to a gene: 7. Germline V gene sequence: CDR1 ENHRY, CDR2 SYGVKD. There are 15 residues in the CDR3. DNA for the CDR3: TGTGCCATCAGTGAGTCTAGCGGGAGGGCGGGTGTGCAGTATTTT. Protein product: CAISESSGRAGVQYF.

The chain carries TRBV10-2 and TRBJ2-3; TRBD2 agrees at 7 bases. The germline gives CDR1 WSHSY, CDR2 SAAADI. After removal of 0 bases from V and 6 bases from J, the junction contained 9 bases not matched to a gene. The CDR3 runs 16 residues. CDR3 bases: TGCGCCAGCAGTGAGTCTTTGGGGCGGGAGACCGATACGCAGTATTTT. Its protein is CASSESLGRETDTQYF.

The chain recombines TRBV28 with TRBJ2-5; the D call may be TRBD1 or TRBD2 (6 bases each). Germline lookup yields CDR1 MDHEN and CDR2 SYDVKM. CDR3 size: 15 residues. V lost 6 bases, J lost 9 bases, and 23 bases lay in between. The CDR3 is CASRITGAQSGAQYF. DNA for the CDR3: TGTGCCAGCAGAATTACGGGGGCGCAAAGTGGGGCCCAGTACTTC.

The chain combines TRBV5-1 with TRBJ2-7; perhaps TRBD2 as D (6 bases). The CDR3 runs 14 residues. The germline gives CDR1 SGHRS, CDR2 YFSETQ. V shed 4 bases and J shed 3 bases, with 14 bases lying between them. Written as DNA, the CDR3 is TGCGCCAGCAGCGATAGGGACTTCGGCTACGAGCAGTACTTC. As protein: CASSDRDFGYEQYF.

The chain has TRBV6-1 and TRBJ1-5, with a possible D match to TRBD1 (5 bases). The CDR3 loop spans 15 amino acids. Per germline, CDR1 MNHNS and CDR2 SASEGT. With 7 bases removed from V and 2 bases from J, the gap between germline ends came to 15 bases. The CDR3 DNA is TGTGCCAGCACGGAAGCAGGGTTTGGCAATCAGCCCCAGCATTTT. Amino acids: CASTEAGFGNQPQHF.

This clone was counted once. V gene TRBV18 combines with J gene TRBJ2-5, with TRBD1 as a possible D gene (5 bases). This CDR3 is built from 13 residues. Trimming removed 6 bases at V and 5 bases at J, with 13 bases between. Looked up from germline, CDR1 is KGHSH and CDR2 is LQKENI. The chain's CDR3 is CASSSRGWETQYF. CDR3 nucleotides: TGTGCCAGCTCGAGTAGGGGTTGGGAGACCCAGTACTTC.

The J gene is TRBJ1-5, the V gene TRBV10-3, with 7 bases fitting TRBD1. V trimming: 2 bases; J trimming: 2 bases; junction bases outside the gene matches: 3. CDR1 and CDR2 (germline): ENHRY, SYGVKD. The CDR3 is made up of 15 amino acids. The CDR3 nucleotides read TGTGCCATCAGTGAGGACAGGGTGGGCAATCAGCCCCAGCATTTT. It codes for CAISEDRVGNQPQHF.

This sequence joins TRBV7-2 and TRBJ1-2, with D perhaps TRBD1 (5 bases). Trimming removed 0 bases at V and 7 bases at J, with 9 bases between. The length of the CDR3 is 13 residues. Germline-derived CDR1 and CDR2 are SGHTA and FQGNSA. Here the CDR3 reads CASSLAGGGGYTF. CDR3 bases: TGTGCCAGCAGCTTAGCGGGCGGGGGTGGCTACACCTTC.

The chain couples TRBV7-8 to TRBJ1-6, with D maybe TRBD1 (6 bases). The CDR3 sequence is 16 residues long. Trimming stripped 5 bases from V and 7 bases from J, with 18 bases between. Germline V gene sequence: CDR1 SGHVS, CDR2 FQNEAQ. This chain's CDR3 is CASSRFWDKPNSPLHF. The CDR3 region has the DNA TGTGCCAGCAGCCGATTCTGGGACAAACCAAATTCACCCCTCCACTTT.

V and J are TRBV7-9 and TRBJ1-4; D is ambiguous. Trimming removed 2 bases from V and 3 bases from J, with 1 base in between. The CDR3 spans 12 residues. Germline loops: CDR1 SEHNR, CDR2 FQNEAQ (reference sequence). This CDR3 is CASSLPNEKLFF. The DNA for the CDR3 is TGTGCCAGCAGCTTACCTAATGAAAAACTGTTTTTT.

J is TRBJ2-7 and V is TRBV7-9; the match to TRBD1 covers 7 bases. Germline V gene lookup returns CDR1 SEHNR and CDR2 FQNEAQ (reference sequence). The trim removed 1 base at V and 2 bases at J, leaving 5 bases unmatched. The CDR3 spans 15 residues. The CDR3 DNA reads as TGTGCCAGCAGCTTAGTCCCGGGACAGACCTACGAGCAGTACTTC. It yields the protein CASSLVPGQTYEQYF.

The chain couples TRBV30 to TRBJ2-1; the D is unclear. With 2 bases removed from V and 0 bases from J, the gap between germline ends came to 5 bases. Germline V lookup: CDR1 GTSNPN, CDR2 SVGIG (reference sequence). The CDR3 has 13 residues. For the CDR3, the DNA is TGTGCCTGGAGTCGCGTCTCCTACAATGAGCAGTTCTTC. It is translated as CAWSRVSYNEQFF.

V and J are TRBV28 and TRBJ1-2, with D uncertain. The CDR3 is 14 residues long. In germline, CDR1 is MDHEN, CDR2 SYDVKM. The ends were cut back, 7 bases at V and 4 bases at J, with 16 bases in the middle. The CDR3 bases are TGTGCCAGCATCACCTGGCCAGGAGGCTATGGCTACACCTTC. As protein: CASITWPGGYGYTF.

For the CDR3, the DNA is TGTGCCAGCGGTGTGAGGGAGCAGTACTTC. Translating it yields CASGVREQYF. The chain couples TRBV28 to TRBJ2-7; no firm D call. CDR3 length: 10 residues. Per germline, CDR1 MDHEN and CDR2 SYDVKM. V was cut by 8 bases and J by 7 bases, with 9 bases left in between.

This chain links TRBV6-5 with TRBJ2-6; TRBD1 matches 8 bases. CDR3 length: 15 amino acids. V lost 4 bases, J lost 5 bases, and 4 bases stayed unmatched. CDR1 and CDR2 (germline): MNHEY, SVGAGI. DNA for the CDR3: TGTGCCAGCAGTTCCCAGGGGGCTAGGGCCAACGTCCTGACTTTC. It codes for CASSSQGARANVLTF.

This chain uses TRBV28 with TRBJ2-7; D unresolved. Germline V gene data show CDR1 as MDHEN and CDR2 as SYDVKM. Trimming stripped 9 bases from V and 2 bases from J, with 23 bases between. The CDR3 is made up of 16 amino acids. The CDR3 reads CASNPPGMGGTYEQYF. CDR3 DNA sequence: TGTGCCAGTAATCCCCCAGGTATGGGCGGAACCTACGAGCAGTACTTC.

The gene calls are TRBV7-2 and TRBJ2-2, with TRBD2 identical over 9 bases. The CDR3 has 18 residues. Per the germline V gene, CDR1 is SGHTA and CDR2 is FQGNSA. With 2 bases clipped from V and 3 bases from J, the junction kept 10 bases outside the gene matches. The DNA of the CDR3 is TGTGCCAGCAGCTTAAGGTTTAGCGGGAGTGAAGACACCGGGGAGCTGTTTTTT. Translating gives CASSLRFSGSEDTGELFF.

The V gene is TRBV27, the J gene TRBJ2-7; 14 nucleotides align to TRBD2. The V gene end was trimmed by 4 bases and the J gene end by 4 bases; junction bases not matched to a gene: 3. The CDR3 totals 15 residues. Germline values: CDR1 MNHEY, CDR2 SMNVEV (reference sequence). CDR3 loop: CASSSRTSGRYEQYF. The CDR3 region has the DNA TGTGCCAGCAGTTCCAGGACTAGCGGGAGGTACGAGCAGTACTTC.

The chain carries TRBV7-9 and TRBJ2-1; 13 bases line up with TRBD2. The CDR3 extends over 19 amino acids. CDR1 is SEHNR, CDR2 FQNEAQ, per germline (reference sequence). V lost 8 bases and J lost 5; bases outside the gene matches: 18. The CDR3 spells CASRHPTLGLAGKHNEQFF. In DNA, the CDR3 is TGTGCCAGCCGACACCCGACACTGGGACTAGCGGGAAAACACAATGAGCAGTTCTTC. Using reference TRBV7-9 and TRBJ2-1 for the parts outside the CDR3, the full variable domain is DTGVSQNPRHKITKRGQNVTFRCDPISEHNRLYWYRQTLGQGPEFLTYFQNEAQLEKSRLLSDRFSAERPKGSFSTLEIQRTEQGDSAMYLCASRHPTLGLAGKHNEQFFGPGTRLTVL.

CDR3 residues: CATSWLTGTGQETQYF. The CDR3 nucleotides are TGTGCCACCAGCTGGTTAACCGGGACGGGGCAAGAGACCCAGTACTTC. This rearrangement joins TRBV15 to TRBJ2-5; D could derive from TRBD1 or TRBD2 (5 bases each). CDR1 LNHNV and CDR2 YYDKDF come from the germline V gene (reference sequence). The length of the CDR3 is 16 residues. The V gene lost 5 bases and the J gene lost 2 bases, with 18 bases spanning the gap.